This is a list of T cell receptor beta chains from one sample in a study of shared clonotypes between healthy human individuals. Assay: immunoSEQ multiplex PCR; the TCRdb copy retains only in-frame clones and omits some. The top ten hold 0.9% to 1.3% of the sample, which has 2 million or so clones, approximately 94% seen once. Sequenced sample: naive CD8+ T cells sorted from blood. The receptors stem from a man between 18 and 29 years old in good health. Both conserved end residues are part of each CDR3. Fields, in order: CDR3 DNA, CDR3 protein, J gene, D gene, V gene. The D gene is left open where the match is weak.

CDR3nt: TGTGCCTTGGGACTCAATTCACCCCTCCACTTT
CDR3aa: CALGLNSPLHF
j_gene: TRBJ1-6
d_gene: -
v_gene: TRBV30

CDR3nt: TGTGCCAGCAGCCATGGACAGGGGGCATACGAGCAGTACTTC
CDR3aa: CASSHGQGAYEQYF
j_gene: TRBJ2-7
d_gene: TRBD1
v_gene: TRBV11-2

CDR3nt: TGCGCCAGCAGCCAATCCGGGACAGGCACCTACGAGCAGTACTTC
CDR3aa: CASSQSGTGTYEQYF
j_gene: TRBJ2-7
d_gene: TRBD1
v_gene: TRBV4-1

CDR3nt: TGTGCCAGCAGTCACCGAGGGGCGGGAGTGGTGGAGACCCAGTACTTC
CDR3aa: CASSHRGAGVVETQYF
j_gene: TRBJ2-5
d_gene: TRBD2
v_gene: TRBV27

CDR3nt: TGTGCCAGCAGCTTAACGGGGAGCTCCTACAATGAGCAGTTCTTC
CDR3aa: CASSLTGSSYNEQFF
j_gene: TRBJ2-1
d_gene: -
v_gene: TRBV7-9

CDR3nt: TGCAGCGTTGAAGATCAGGCTAGCGGATACAATGAGCAGTTCTTC
CDR3aa: CSVEDQASGYNEQFF
j_gene: TRBJ2-1
d_gene: TRBD2
v_gene: TRBV29-1

CDR3nt: TGTGCCAGCAGATCTGGAAACACCATATATTTT
CDR3aa: CASRSGNTIYF
j_gene: TRBJ1-3
d_gene: -
v_gene: TRBV27

CDR3nt: TGTGCCAGTAGTTTCGAGACAGGGTGGAACTATGGCTACACCTTC
CDR3aa: CASSFETGWNYGYTF
j_gene: TRBJ1-2
d_gene: TRBD1
v_gene: TRBV19

CDR3nt: TGTGCCAGCAGCTATGGGACTTCCTCCTACGAGCAGTACTTC
CDR3aa: CASSYGTSSYEQYF
j_gene: TRBJ2-7
d_gene: -
v_gene: TRBV7-9

CDR3nt: TGTGCCAGCTCACCACCGGGACAGGGTGATGACGAGCAGTACTTC
CDR3aa: CASSPPGQGDDEQYF
j_gene: TRBJ2-7
d_gene: TRBD1
v_gene: TRBV18

CDR3nt: TGTGCCAGCAGCCCCCACGGTGCAGAGAAAAACATTCAGTACTTC
CDR3aa: CASSPHGAEKNIQYF
j_gene: TRBJ2-4
d_gene: -
v_gene: TRBV13

CDR3nt: TGCGCCAGCAGCTACGTCCCGGGACAGGGTTCTGAAGCTTTCTTT
CDR3aa: CASSYVPGQGSEAFF
j_gene: TRBJ1-1
d_gene: TRBD1
v_gene: TRBV5-1

CDR3nt: TGTGCCAGCAGTTACTCGGCGGAGGACTATGGCTACACCTTC
CDR3aa: CASSYSAEDYGYTF
j_gene: TRBJ1-2
d_gene: -
v_gene: TRBV6-6

CDR3nt: TGTGCCAGCAGTTCCCTTAGGGGGGCGATCACCGGGGAGCTGTTTTTT
CDR3aa: CASSSLRGAITGELFF
j_gene: TRBJ2-2
d_gene: -
v_gene: TRBV6-5

CDR3nt: TGTGCCAGCAGCTCAAGTACCCAGGTTCCCAGCAATCAGCCCCAGCATTTT
CDR3aa: CASSSSTQVPSNQPQHF
j_gene: TRBJ1-5
d_gene: -
v_gene: TRBV7-9

CDR3nt: TGTGCCAGCAGCTTATCCCTTTTCCACGAGCAGTACTTC
CDR3aa: CASSLSLFHEQYF
j_gene: TRBJ2-7
d_gene: -
v_gene: TRBV7-6

CDR3nt: TGCGCCAGCAGCCAAGATTCGTCCAGGGTAGTGTCACCCCTCCACTTT
CDR3aa: CASSQDSSRVVSPLHF
j_gene: TRBJ1-6
d_gene: -
v_gene: TRBV4-1

CDR3nt: TGTGCCAGCGCAGTGGAGAGCCAGTTCGGAGAGACCCAGTACTTC
CDR3aa: CASAVESQFGETQYF
j_gene: TRBJ2-5
d_gene: -
v_gene: TRBV9

CDR3nt: TGTGCCAGCAGTGAATTGGGAGACAGGGGCAGCTATGGCTACACCTTC
CDR3aa: CASSELGDRGSYGYTF
j_gene: TRBJ1-2
d_gene: TRBD1
v_gene: TRBV2

CDR3nt: TGCGCCAGCAGCCAAGATGACGGGGGCTATCACACCGGGGAGCTGTTTTTT
CDR3aa: CASSQDDGGYHTGELFF
j_gene: TRBJ2-2
d_gene: -
v_gene: TRBV4-3

CDR3nt: TGCGCCAGCAGCCAAGATACCTTCTCTGAAGGACAGGGGGAGACCCAGTACTTC
CDR3aa: CASSQDTFSEGQGETQYF
j_gene: TRBJ2-5
d_gene: TRBD1
v_gene: TRBV4-3

CDR3nt: TGTGCCAGCAGCCCCGGACTAGCCGGGGCCTACGAGCAGTACTTC
CDR3aa: CASSPGLAGAYEQYF
j_gene: TRBJ2-7
d_gene: TRBD2
v_gene: TRBV6-5

CDR3nt: TGTGCCAGCAGCATAACAGGGTACGAGCAGTACTTC
CDR3aa: CASSITGYEQYF
j_gene: TRBJ2-7
d_gene: -
v_gene: TRBV6-5

CDR3nt: TGTGCCAGCGGCGACTTGGCCGGGGAGCTGTTTTTT
CDR3aa: CASGDLAGELFF
j_gene: TRBJ2-2
d_gene: -
v_gene: TRBV5-6

CDR3nt: TGTGCCAGCAGCGGAGGTGGGGCTGAGCAGTACTTC
CDR3aa: CASSGGGAEQYF
j_gene: TRBJ2-7
d_gene: -
v_gene: TRBV5-4

CDR3nt: TGTGCCACCTCCCCGGGACAGGGAATATCCTACGAGCAGTACTTC
CDR3aa: CATSPGQGISYEQYF
j_gene: TRBJ2-7
d_gene: TRBD1
v_gene: TRBV6-5

CDR3nt: TGTGCCAGCAGCCGATACGCCGGGTCGAACACTGAAGCTTTCTTT
CDR3aa: CASSRYAGSNTEAFF
j_gene: TRBJ1-1
d_gene: -
v_gene: TRBV6-5

CDR3nt: TGTGCCAGCAGCTTAGTCCTAGCGGGAGACGAGCAGTACTTC
CDR3aa: CASSLVLAGDEQYF
j_gene: TRBJ2-7
d_gene: TRBD2
v_gene: TRBV7-8

CDR3nt: TGTGCCAGCAGTTCGTACAGGGAAAGAAACACCATATATTTT
CDR3aa: CASSSYRERNTIYF
j_gene: TRBJ1-3
d_gene: -
v_gene: TRBV27

CDR3nt: TGTGCCAGCAGCTTGGGGGGGTTCTCTGGAAACACCATATATTTT
CDR3aa: CASSLGGFSGNTIYF
j_gene: TRBJ1-3
d_gene: -
v_gene: TRBV5-6

CDR3nt: TGTGCCAGCGGGACAGTGTACGAGCAGTACTTC
CDR3aa: CASGTVYEQYF
j_gene: TRBJ2-7
d_gene: TRBD1
v_gene: TRBV6-5

CDR3nt: TGCGCCAGCAGCCAAGATTCAAGCTCTGGAAACACCATATATTTT
CDR3aa: CASSQDSSSGNTIYF
j_gene: TRBJ1-3
d_gene: -
v_gene: TRBV4-1

CDR3nt: TGCGCCAGCAGCCAAGATGGGGGGGAGGGATCTCTCTCCTACGAGCAGTACTTC
CDR3aa: CASSQDGGEGSLSYEQYF
j_gene: TRBJ2-7
d_gene: TRBD2
v_gene: TRBV4-1

CDR3nt: TGTGCCAGCAGTTTGCCCCGGACTAGAATAAACAATGAGCAGTTCTTC
CDR3aa: CASSLPRTRINNEQFF
j_gene: TRBJ2-1
d_gene: TRBD2
v_gene: TRBV28

CDR3nt: TGTGCCAGCTCACCAGTGGGGTCAAACACTGAAGCTTTCTTT
CDR3aa: CASSPVGSNTEAFF
j_gene: TRBJ1-1
d_gene: -
v_gene: TRBV18

CDR3nt: TGTGCCAGCAGCTTAGGCATGGATCAGCCCCAGCATTTT
CDR3aa: CASSLGMDQPQHF
j_gene: TRBJ1-5
d_gene: -
v_gene: TRBV13

CDR3nt: TGCGCCAGCAGCCCCAGGCCTACTAGCGGGAGCTACTACGAGCAGTACTTC
CDR3aa: CASSPRPTSGSYYEQYF
j_gene: TRBJ2-7
d_gene: TRBD2
v_gene: TRBV5-1

CDR3nt: TGTGCCAGCAGCCAAGAGGACACCGCCTACGAGCAGTACTTC
CDR3aa: CASSQEDTAYEQYF
j_gene: TRBJ2-7
d_gene: -
v_gene: TRBV14

CDR3nt: TGCGCCAGCAGCAAATTGGGACTAGCGGGAGACACCGGGGAGCTGTTTTTT
CDR3aa: CASSKLGLAGDTGELFF
j_gene: TRBJ2-2
d_gene: TRBD2
v_gene: TRBV4-1

CDR3nt: TGTGCCAGCAGCTTAGTAGGGGTTTCAGACGAGCAGTACTTC
CDR3aa: CASSLVGVSDEQYF
j_gene: TRBJ2-7
d_gene: -
v_gene: TRBV7-9

CDR3nt: TGTGCCAGCAGCTTAGTCAGTCCGGCCCTCTATGGCTACACCTTC
CDR3aa: CASSLVSPALYGYTF
j_gene: TRBJ1-2
d_gene: -
v_gene: TRBV7-2

CDR3nt: TGTGCCAGCAGCTTGGAGGGTAGTATCGGGGGGCCGTCCGACGAGCAGTACTTC
CDR3aa: CASSLEGSIGGPSDEQYF
j_gene: TRBJ2-7
d_gene: -
v_gene: TRBV5-4

CDR3nt: TGCGCCAGCAGTGAGGATACCATCCTCTCTGGAAACACCATATATTTT
CDR3aa: CASSEDTILSGNTIYF
j_gene: TRBJ1-3
d_gene: -
v_gene: TRBV10-2

CDR3nt: TGTGCCAGCAGCTTGGGGCCCGGGGGCGAGCAGTACTTC
CDR3aa: CASSLGPGGEQYF
j_gene: TRBJ2-7
d_gene: -
v_gene: TRBV7-9

CDR3nt: TGTGCCAGCAGCTTAGAGGTCGGGAGCTACGAGCAGTACTTC
CDR3aa: CASSLEVGSYEQYF
j_gene: TRBJ2-7
d_gene: -
v_gene: TRBV11-2

CDR3nt: TGTGCCAGCAGCTTAGGACAGAGCACAGATACGCAGTATTTT
CDR3aa: CASSLGQSTDTQYF
j_gene: TRBJ2-3
d_gene: -
v_gene: TRBV11-3

CDR3nt: TGTGCCACACACAAACCGGGGGACAGCTCCTACGAGCAGTACTTC
CDR3aa: CATHKPGDSSYEQYF
j_gene: TRBJ2-7
d_gene: -
v_gene: TRBV7-9

CDR3nt: TGTGCCAGCAGCAAGCCGGGACAGGGACTCGAGCAGTACTTC
CDR3aa: CASSKPGQGLEQYF
j_gene: TRBJ2-7
d_gene: TRBD1
v_gene: TRBV5-8